This TCR beta chain was documented in a study of blood T cell repertoires in COVID-19. Study information: Nucleic acid was either cDNA or gDNA, and it came from T cells, B-cell-depleted T cells, or PBMCs.

Assay used: immunoSEQ multiplex PCR; TCRdb lists only in-frame clones, some missing. The sample lists 30,000 to 40,000 clones; approximately 91% were seen once. The specimen was peripheral blood. The TCR was taken from a man aged 70 or older with active COVID-19.

This CDR3 is CASSTSGNEQFF. The CDR3 DNA reads TGTGCCAGCAGCACGAGCGGCAATGAGCAGTTCTTC. The V gene is TRBV7-9, the J gene TRBJ2-1; TRBD2 might be the D (5 bases). The CDR3 sequence is 12 residues long. V shed 5 bases and J shed 6 bases, with 8 bases lying between them. The V gene's germline CDR1 is SEHNR and CDR2 FQNEAQ (reference sequence).